What follows is one TCR beta chain and its context. Its antigen is unknown. Base qualities are missing; no much larger clone stands one base away. Whole blood was collected in K2EDTA tubes by collaborating institutions according to the institutions' own protocols. For TCRbeta analysis, collaborator samples were shipped as frozen whole blood, as isolated PBMCs, or as DNA extracted from either sample type. The data belong to a study of blood T cell repertoires in COVID-19 (dated by TCRdb to the early 2020s). For context, the study as a whole: Collaborator samples came from the United States, Italy and Spain and covered acute and convalescent phases of COVID-19. Where available, HLA class I and class II types were obtained from metadata supplied by the sample provider rather than from assay-based typing. A de-identified subject ID, COVID-19 status, age in years and sex were almost always included in the sample metadata. The material from the prospective study consisted of cDNA or gDNA derived from T cells, B-cell-depleted T cells, or PBMCs. Deeply sampled blood TCRbeta repertoires from subjects exposed to, actively infected with, or recovered from COVID-19 were included in the dataset. Samples came from the ongoing ImmuneRACE study (first 160 participants) plus 1,254 subjects from 6 global collaborators. The repertoires were made available in a free public database intended to serve as a resource for research on the immune response to SARS-CoV-2.

CDR1 and CDR2 are drawn from the germline V gene (reference sequence): LNHNV, YYDKDF. V gives up 0 bases and J gives up 10 bases, and the segment between their germline ends measures 13 bases. Its CDR3 holds 15 amino acids, cysteine through phenylalanine. Left in the record is the CDR3 DNA by itself, 45 bases read in frame from the first base. General findings and caveats noted by the study authors: The amount of clinical and demographic metadata varied by source and participant and was provided uncurated.

TCRbeta CDR3 regions were amplified from genomic DNA by means of the immunoSEQ Assay, a bias-controlled multiplex PCR. On the study's bioinformatics: Within the assay, amplification of reference gene primers was used to estimate how many nucleated cells each sample contained. Sequence reads were collapsed and filtered to measure the absolute abundance of every unique TCRbeta CDR3 rearrangement. For each sample, productive Simpson clonality was calculated by taking the square root of Simpson's diversity index across productive rearrangements. What TCRdb holds here is the immuneACCESS table cut down to in-frame rearrangements. Part of the clones is not present; checked against another copy, under half of the missing clones reflect an unresolved V gene, and the others are unexplained. The V and J calls and the clone size are those of that table, but D and trimming were determined from the DNA. The sample has 100,000 to 150,000 clones on record, roughly three quarters of them singletons. The top ten clones comprise 1.5% to 2% of the sample.

The material sequenced was peripheral blood. The source of this sequence is a woman aged 70 to 79 with acute or convalescent COVID-19. The V and J segments used are TRBV15 and TRBJ1-6, with a tentative D gene TRBD1 over 5 matching bases. The nucleotide sequence is given as TGTGCCACCAGCAGAGATTTGGACAAATCCTCACCCCTCCACTTT. This gives the protein CATSRDLDKSSPLHF.